This passage covers 17 T cell receptor beta chains from one sample sequenced in a study of T cells in Graves' hyperthyroidism and ophthalmopathy. RNA transcripts gave rise to amplified TCR beta CDR3 regions. The TCR CDR3 was amplified in a first-round RT-PCR using the HTBI primer set. TCRdb called the multiplex PCR reads again in MiXCR, with one record for every CDR3 protein. This table has 450,000 to 700,000 distinct CDR3 sequences, roughly 46% appearing once. The sequencing sample was made of peripheral blood or thyroid tissue (not recorded which). The receptors shown here come from an adult woman with Graves' disease, either hyperthyroidism or ophthalmopathy (not recorded which).

The CDR3 loop is CASSPLFF. The CDR3 coding sequence is TGTGCCAGCAGCCCCCTGTTTTTT. The chain couples TRBV7-9 to TRBJ2-2; D gene ambiguous. The V and J ends lost 5 bases and 14 bases respectively, with 3 bases between them. CDR1 and CDR2 (germline): SEHNR, FQNEAQ (reference sequence). The CDR3 loop spans 8 amino acids.

In the case of this clonotype: This may arise from a read error, as a much more abundant clone is one base away. The chain recombines TRBV7-9 with TRBJ1-1; D remains unclear. The CDR3 extends over 12 amino acids. V was trimmed by 3 bases and J by 11 bases, leaving 13 bases between them. CDR1 is SEHNR, CDR2 FQNEAQ, per germline (reference sequence). The chain's CDR3 is CASSFSNTGAFF. The CDR3 DNA is TGTGCCAGCAGCTTCAGTAACACGGGGGCTTTCTTT. The variable domain in full, completed from reference TRBV7-9 and TRBJ1-1, reads DTGVSQNPRHKITKRGQNVTFRCDPISEHNRLYWYRQTLGQGPEFLTYFQNEAQLEKSRLLSDRFSAERPKGSFSTLEIQRTEQGDSAMYLCASSFSNTGAFFGQGTRLTVV.

V and J are TRBV14 and TRBJ1-5; tentatively, D is TRBD1 (5 bases). The CDR3 spans 13 residues. Germline CDR1 reads SGHDN; CDR2 reads FVKESK. Trimming cost V 4 bases and J 7 bases, with 11 bases left between them. The CDR3 loop is CASSPGHLQPQHF. CDR3 coding DNA: TGTGCCAGCAGCCCAGGACACTTGCAGCCCCAGCATTTT.

This clonotype has a count of ten or more. The chain links TRBV7-8 to TRBJ2-2; D gene ambiguous. The germline CDR1 and CDR2 sequences are SGHVS and FQNEAQ. Between the trimmed V and J ends, which lost 2 bases and 2 bases, there was a span of 15 bases. The CDR3 consists of 17 residues. CDR3 sequence reads: CASSLSAARDNTGELFF. CDR3 DNA: TGTGCCAGCAGCTTAAGTGCAGCAAGAGATAACACCGGGGAGCTGTTTTTT.

This clonotype has a single count. This rearrangement joins TRBV4-3 to TRBJ2-5, with D perhaps TRBD1 or TRBD2 (5 bases each). This CDR3 has 14 residues. CDR1 LGHNA and CDR2 YSLEER come from the germline V gene. V lost 3 bases and J 5 bases, leaving 13 bases between the germline ends. In DNA form, the CDR3 reads TGCGCCAGCAGCCAGAGGGTAGGGGACGAGACCCAGTACTTC. Amino acid sequence: CASSQRVGDETQYF.

As concerns this clonotype: A much larger clone sits a single nucleotide away, making a read error possible. The rearrangement joins TRBV7-2 to TRBJ2-6; no clear D gene. Germline V lookup: CDR1 SGHTA, CDR2 FQGNSA. The CDR3 extends over 14 amino acids. Here the CDR3 reads CASSSFSGTNVLTF. CDR3 sequence (DNA): TGTGCCAGCAGCTCCTTCTCTGGGACCAACGTCCTGACTTTC.

The genes are TRBV15 and TRBJ2-2; 10 bases agree with TRBD1. Trimming took 7 bases from V and 4 from J; bases not matched to a gene: 15. CDR1 and CDR2 (germline): LNHNV, YYDKDF (reference sequence). CDR3 length equals 18 residues. The CDR3 DNA reads TGTGCCACCACCACCGGAGGGGGGACAGGGGCCATCACCGGGGAGCTGTTTTTT. Amino acids: CATTTGGGTGAITGELFF.

This clonotype was observed a handful of times. The rearrangement joins TRBV28 to TRBJ2-7, with TRBD2 matching 11 bases. CDR1 and CDR2 from the germline V gene are MDHEN and SYDVKM. V gave up 5 bases and J gave up 3 bases; unmatched junction bases: 6. CDR3 size: 15 residues. CDR3 residues: CASSPGTSGLYEQYF. CDR3 sequence (DNA): TGTGCCAGCAGTCCAGGGACTAGCGGCCTCTACGAGCAGTACTTC.

The chain uses TRBV5-1 and TRBJ1-4; maybe TRBD1 (6 bases). V was cut by 2 bases and J by 8 bases, with 16 bases left in between. Germline CDR1 and CDR2: SGHRS and YFSETQ. This CDR3 has 15 amino acids. CDR3 protein: CASSFGGTPDEKLFF. CDR3 bases: TGCGCCAGCAGCTTTGGCGGGACACCCGACGAAAAACTGTTTTTT.

At least ten counts were recorded for this clonotype. The chain uses TRBV29-1 and TRBJ1-5; D is undetermined. This CDR3 region has 12 residues. Germline CDR1 SQVTM, CDR2 ANQGSEA. V lost 4 bases to trimming and J lost 6 bases, with 10 bases between them. The DNA for the CDR3 is TGCAGCGTTGTAAGTACGGGTCAGCCCCAGCATTTT. Residues: CSVVSTGQPQHF.

The V call is TRBV27, the J call TRBJ2-7; D may be TRBD1 or TRBD2 (5 bases each). The CDR3 runs to 14 residues. Germline V CDR1 and CDR2: MNHEY, SMNVEV (reference sequence). Trimming shortened V by 5 bases and J by 9 bases, and 20 bases separated the two germline ends. The CDR3, as DNA: TGTGCCAGCAGTCCCCGGGACGTACGGCTGCCGCAGTACTTC. This gives the protein CASSPRDVRLPQYF.

The V and J genes are TRBV20-1 and TRBJ2-7; maybe TRBD1 (5 bases). The length of the CDR3 is 14 residues. V was clipped by 5 bases and J by 2 bases, with 16 bases between them. Per germline, CDR1 DFQATT and CDR2 SNEGSKA (reference sequence). CDR3 in amino acids: CSAPADSNTYEQYF. In DNA, the CDR3 is TGCAGTGCTCCAGCCGACAGTAACACCTACGAGCAGTACTTC.

V gene TRBV28 combines with J gene TRBJ2-5; either TRBD1 or TRBD2 may fit D (5 bases each). The CDR3 extends over 12 amino acids. V gave up 7 bases and J gave up 5 bases, with 11 bases separating them. CDR1 MDHEN and CDR2 SYDVKM come from the germline V gene. In DNA, the CDR3 is TGTGCCAGCAACAAATGGGGGGAGACCCAGTACTTC. Protein sequence: CASNKWGETQYF.

This clonotype has ten or more counts. The CDR3 DNA sequence: TGCAGCGTTGGGGGGGGACAAGGGTACGAGCAGTACTTC. This encodes CSVGGGQGYEQYF. V is TRBV29-1 and J is TRBJ2-7; a possible D gene is TRBD2 (7 bases). The CDR3 covers 13 residues. V dropped 4 bases and J dropped 4 bases, with 14 bases sitting between them. The germline V gene encodes CDR1 SQVTM and CDR2 ANQGSEA.

This clonotype was seen repeatedly, ten times or more. The V and J genes are TRBV6-1 and TRBJ2-5, with 7 bases aligning to TRBD2. The junction had 11 bases not matched to a gene; V was cut back by 6 bases and J by 1 base. Germline assignment: CDR1 MNHNS and CDR2 SASEGT. This CDR3 has 16 amino acids. CDR3 amino acids: CASSHRPGLSQETQYF. The CDR3 DNA follows: TGTGCCAGCAGCCACCGACCGGGACTATCCCAAGAGACCCAGTACTTC.

The rearrangement joins TRBV25-1 to TRBJ1-4; 7 nucleotides line up with TRBD1. The CDR3 length is 15 residues. J gave up 0 bases and V 9 bases, and 7 bases lay outside the gene matches. Per the germline V gene, CDR1 is MGHDK and CDR2 is SYGVNS. This CDR3 reads CASRDSVATNEKLFF. The CDR3 DNA is TGTGCCAGTCGGGACAGTGTTGCAACTAATGAAAAACTGTTTTTT.

This chain uses TRBV5-1 with TRBJ1-1, with D possibly being TRBD1 (5 bases). CDR3 length: 15 residues. V was cut by 1 base and J by 8 bases, with 18 bases left in between. The germline gives CDR1 SGHRS, CDR2 YFSETQ. CDR3: CASSLRPGTFTEAFF. In DNA, the CDR3 is TGCGCCAGCAGCTTGCGTCCCGGGACGTTCACCGAAGCTTTCTTT.